This T cell receptor beta chain was captured by sequencing in a study of T cell changes during pregnancy in multiple sclerosis. Using immunoSEQ multiplex PCR, the repertoire was profiled, and TCRdb retains in-frame clones only, with some absent. The sample yields around 95,000 clones, around 93% seen once. Germline V gene sequence: CDR1 WNHNN, CDR2 SYGVQD (reference sequence). V shed 8 bases and J 0 bases; nucleotides not matched to a gene: 7. The CDR3 has 14 amino acids. The sequence derives from a female donor with multiple sclerosis, enrolled in a pregnancy study. The starting material was peripheral blood, obtained after pregnancy. The chain has TRBV10-1 and TRBJ2-7; 7 bases match TRBD1. The CDR3 loop reads CASADRDNSYEQYF. CDR3 sequence (DNA): TGCGCCAGCGCCGACAGGGATAACTCCTACGAGCAGTACTTC.